These 24 T cell receptor beta chains came from one sample sequenced in a study of cytomegalovirus exposure and HLA in healthy donors. Amplification used 60 Vbeta primers and 13 Jbeta primers. The protocol was immunoSEQ multiplex PCR, while the TCRdb copy is restricted to in-frame clones and leaves out a portion. The sample records fewer than 250,000 clones, 82% being singletons. Sequencing was done on a sample of PBMCs. These receptors were collected from a man in his forties in good health and CMV-seropositive.

V is TRBV27 and J is TRBJ2-7, with 12 bases fitting TRBD1. Germline trimming cut 10 bases from V and 7 bases from J; bases unmatched to any gene: 5. CDR1 is MNHEY, CDR2 SMNVEV, per germline (reference sequence). This CDR3 is built from 12 residues. The CDR3 bases are TGTGCCACCTGGGACAGGGGGCTTGAGCAGTACTTC. Translation gives CATWDRGLEQYF.

J is TRBJ2-3 and V is TRBV5-1; 8 bases map to TRBD2. Losses at the gene ends were 4 bases for V and 6 bases for J; bases not matched to a gene: 10. In germline, CDR1 is SGHRS, CDR2 YFSETQ. The CDR3 is 15 residues long. CDR3 in amino acids: CASSPSGGLGDTQYF. The CDR3 nucleotides read TGCGCCAGCAGCCCGTCGGGGGGGCTAGGGGATACGCAGTATTTT.

The chain uses TRBV2 and TRBJ2-7, with TRBD1 as a possible D gene (7 bases). The CDR3 is 13 amino acids. Germline CDR1 reads SNHLY; CDR2 reads FYNNEI. V shed 8 bases and J shed 6 bases, with 17 bases lying between them. The CDR3 region is CASGQGGFSEQYF. CDR3 coding DNA: TGTGCCAGCGGCCAGGGGGGCTTTAGCGAGCAGTACTTC.

The chain is built from TRBV5-5 and TRBJ1-2; D might be TRBD1 (5 bases). Trimming stripped 0 bases from V and 2 bases from J, with 8 bases between. From germline, CDR1 is SGHKS and CDR2 YYEKEE (reference sequence). This CDR3 spans 14 amino acids. CDR3 bases: TGTGCCAGCAGCTTGGGATGGGGCAACTATGGCTACACCTTC. This translates into CASSLGWGNYGYTF.

This rearrangement joins TRBV28 to TRBJ1-3; perhaps TRBD1 as D (5 bases). Trimming removed 8 bases at V and 0 bases at J, with 11 bases between. Germline V gene sequence: CDR1 MDHEN, CDR2 SYDVKM. The CDR3 has 14 amino acids. The CDR3 nucleotides are TGTGCCAGCTCTCCGGGGGGCTCTGGAAACACCATATATTTT. The encoded protein is CASSPGGSGNTIYF.

This clone was seen once. The CDR3 nucleotides read TGTGCCAGCAGCCATAGGGGCTTGGAAGGGACTAGAAATACCGGGGAGCTGTTTTTT. Its protein product is CASSHRGLEGTRNTGELFF. This rearrangement joins TRBV7-2 to TRBJ2-2, with TRBD2 identical over 8 bases. Germline V gene sequence: CDR1 SGHTA, CDR2 FQGNSA. The V gene end was trimmed by 5 bases and the J gene end by 5 bases; junction bases not matched to a gene: 19. The CDR3 covers 19 residues.

The chain uses TRBV2 and TRBJ2-1; D ambiguous. The germline V gene encodes CDR1 SNHLY and CDR2 FYNNEI. The CDR3 is made up of 12 amino acids. V lost 3 bases to trimming and J lost 7 bases, with 7 bases between them. CDR3 in DNA: TGTGCCAGCAGTGACTCCGGGAATGAGCAGTTCTTC. The encoded protein is CASSDSGNEQFF.

The chain is built from TRBV6-5 and TRBJ2-1, with D possibly being TRBD2 (5 bases). The CDR3 has 15 residues. V was shortened by 3 bases and J by 5 bases, with 14 bases between the two germline ends. Germline V gives CDR1 MNHEY, CDR2 SVGAGI. The CDR3 here is CASSYGASRNNEQFF. In DNA form, the CDR3 reads TGTGCCAGCAGTTATGGTGCTAGCAGGAACAATGAGCAGTTCTTC.

This chain connects TRBV27 to TRBJ2-5, with D perhaps matching TRBD2 (5 bases). The CDR3 covers 16 residues. With 7 bases removed from V and 1 base from J, the gap between germline ends came to 19 bases. From germline, CDR1 is MNHEY and CDR2 SMNVEV (reference sequence). The CDR3: CASIPNRGSSQETQYF. The CDR3 DNA follows: TGTGCCAGCATTCCAAACCGGGGTAGCAGCCAAGAGACCCAGTACTTC.

The chain has TRBV2 and TRBJ1-1; D uncertain. CDR3 size: 13 residues. CDR1 is SNHLY, CDR2 FYNNEI, per germline. The V and J ends lost 6 bases and 0 bases respectively, with 8 bases between them. The CDR3 region is CASRREMNTEAFF. CDR3 bases: TGTGCCAGCAGAAGAGAGATGAACACTGAAGCTTTCTTT.

J is TRBJ2-5 and V is TRBV7-8; D remains ambiguous. Germline lookup yields CDR1 SGHVS and CDR2 FQNEAQ. V was pared by 1 base and J by 3 bases, with 9 bases between. This CDR3 is built from 14 residues. DNA of the CDR3: TGTGCCAGCAGCTTAGGGGCAGGAAAAGAGACCCAGTACTTC. It codes for CASSLGAGKETQYF.

The genes are TRBV7-9 and TRBJ2-2, with D tentatively TRBD2 (6 bases). The CDR3 runs to 13 residues. Trimming shortened V by 4 bases and J by 9 bases, and 12 bases separated the two germline ends. Germline values: CDR1 SEHNR, CDR2 FQNEAQ (reference sequence). The CDR3 coding sequence is TGTGCCAGCAGCTCTACTAGCCTCCGGGAGCTGTTTTTT. Translated, it gives CASSSTSLRELFF.

The genes are TRBV19 and TRBJ2-1, with 7 bases aligning to TRBD1. This CDR3 has 14 amino acids. In germline, CDR1 is LNHDA, CDR2 SQIVND (reference sequence). With 5 bases clipped from V and 8 bases from J, the junction kept 9 bases outside the gene matches. In DNA, the CDR3 is TGTGCCAGTAGTGCCCGACAGGGACGCTATGAGCAGTTCTTC. The encoded protein is CASSARQGRYEQFF.

The V gene is TRBV29-1, the J gene TRBJ2-1, with D hard to call. From germline, CDR1 is SQVTM and CDR2 ANQGSEA. V lost 7 bases to trimming and J lost 0 bases, with 16 bases between them. CDR3 length: 15 amino acids. DNA for the CDR3: TGCAGCGCCCATTTGCGGCACCACTCCTACAATGAGCAGTTCTTC. The encoded protein is CSAHLRHHSYNEQFF.

The J gene is TRBJ1-1, the V gene TRBV12-2; no check of the table's D call, TRBD1, against the DNA was made. TRBV12-2 is deemed a pseudogene. The CDR3 runs 18 residues. For the CDR3, the DNA is TGTGCAAGTCGCTTAGAATCTATTTTACCGCAGGAGAACACTGAAGCTTTCTTT. Amino acid sequence: CASRLESILPQENTEAFF.

This clone was counted a few times. This rearrangement joins TRBV7-9 to TRBJ1-1; D unclear. CDR1 and CDR2 (germline): SEHNR, FQNEAQ (reference sequence). The V and J ends lost 1 base and 1 base respectively, with 10 bases between them. The CDR3 loop spans 15 amino acids. CDR3 in DNA: TGTGCCAGCAGCTTAGTCTCGGGGAAGAACACTGAAGCTTTCTTT. It is translated as CASSLVSGKNTEAFF.

The sample holds a few counts of this clone. The chain carries TRBV6-5 and TRBJ2-1; the match to TRBD1 covers 7 bases. With V trimmed by 3 bases and J by 8 bases, 10 bases remained unmatched. The CDR3 extends over 15 amino acids. Germline V CDR1 and CDR2: MNHEY, SVGAGI. CDR3 region: CASSYARGQGDEQFF. The CDR3 DNA reads as TGTGCCAGCAGTTATGCTAGGGGCCAGGGGGATGAGCAGTTCTTC.

J is TRBJ1-5 and V is TRBV30, with 7 bases lining up with TRBD1. Germline-derived CDR1 and CDR2 are GTSNPN and SVGIG (reference sequence). J gave up 1 base and V 3 bases, and 6 bases lay outside the gene matches. CDR3 size: 15 residues. The CDR3 DNA is TGTGCCTGGAGCGAGGGACAGACGAGCAATCAGCCCCAGCATTTT. Protein sequence: CAWSEGQTSNQPQHF.

The V and J genes are TRBV7-9 and TRBJ2-4; D may be TRBD2 (5 bases). The length of the CDR3 is 12 residues. Trimming removed 5 bases from V and 7 bases from J, with 9 bases in between. The germline V gene encodes CDR1 SEHNR and CDR2 FQNEAQ (reference sequence). The CDR3: CASSPGGNIQYF. The CDR3 bases are TGTGCCAGCAGCCCCGGCGGGAACATTCAGTACTTC. Using reference TRBV7-9 and TRBJ2-4 for the parts outside the CDR3, the full variable domain is DTGVSQNPRHKITKRGQNVTFRCDPISEHNRLYWYRQTLGQGPEFLTYFQNEAQLEKSRLLSDRFSAERPKGSFSTLEIQRTEQGDSAMYLCASSPGGNIQYFGAGTRLSVL.

A word on this clone: The same CDR3 is also encoded by other DNA sequences in this sample. The gene calls are TRBV5-6 and TRBJ1-1; tentative D call: TRBD1 (5 bases). The CDR3 has 14 residues. Per germline, CDR1 SGHDT and CDR2 YYEEEE. Between the trimmed V and J ends, which lost 4 bases and 4 bases, there was a span of 14 bases. This chain's CDR3 is CASSRGVGSTEAFF. The CDR3 DNA sequence: TGTGCCAGCAGCCGGGGGGTGGGCAGCACTGAAGCTTTCTTT.

This clone was seen only once. The chain combines TRBV21-1 with TRBJ2-7; TRBD1 reflects the table's D call only, with no check against the DNA. TRBV21-1 counts as a pseudogene. There are 16 residues in the CDR3. CDR3 sequence reads: CASSKGRTGNPYEQYV. The CDR3 DNA reads TGTGCCAGCAGCAAAGGGAGGACAGGGAACCCCTACGAGCAGTACGTC.

The chain combines TRBV6-1 with TRBJ1-4; D may be TRBD1 (6 bases). CDR1 and CDR2 (germline): MNHNS, SASEGT. The CDR3 consists of 16 residues. V was shortened by 0 bases and J by 4 bases, with 12 bases between the two germline ends. CDR3 amino acids: CASSEAHRALNEKLFF. The CDR3 DNA is TGTGCCAGCAGTGAAGCCCACAGGGCCCTTAATGAAAAACTGTTTTTT.

The chain combines TRBV5-4 with TRBJ2-7, with 9 bases fitting TRBD2. Losses at the gene ends were 1 base for V and 0 bases for J; bases not matched to a gene: 8. CDR3 length: 17 residues. Germline CDR1 reads SGHNT; CDR2 reads YYREEE (reference sequence). The CDR3 nucleotides read TGTGCCAGCAGCTTGATCCGACTAGCGGATTCCTCCTACGAGCAGTACTTC. Encoded protein: CASSLIRLADSSYEQYF.

This chain connects TRBV19 to TRBJ1-5; D call uncertain. The germline CDR1 and CDR2 sequences are LNHDA and SQIVND (reference sequence). Trimming took off 3 bases at V and 2 bases at J, with 8 bases between the two ends. The CDR3 spans 14 residues. CDR3 loop: CASSIWQGNQPQHF. The CDR3 DNA reads TGTGCCAGTAGTATCTGGCAGGGCAATCAGCCCCAGCATTTT. The variable domain in full, completed from reference TRBV19 and TRBJ1-5, reads DGGITQSPKYLFRKEGQNVTLSCEQNLNHDAMYWYRQDPGQGLRLIYYSQIVNDFQKGDIAEGYSVSREKKESFPLTVTSAQKNPTAFYLCASSIWQGNQPQHFGDGTRLSIL.